Described below is a single TCR beta chain sequence and its context. After constant-region reverse-primer amplification, full-length variable regions underwent semi-nested PCR with Nested Universal Primer A. TCRdb re-derived calls from the 5' RACE reads in MiXCR, one entry per CDR3 protein. The top ten clones hold 2.5% to 4% of a sample with about 55,000 distinct CDR3 sequences, less than 25% of them seen once. The CDR3 runs to 15 residues. Looked up from germline, CDR1 is MNHNS and CDR2 is SASEGT. Trimming cost V 4 bases and J 3 bases, with 13 bases left between them. The sorted Tregs were CD4+CD25+CD127-/low cells.

This clonotype was sampled from a female donor with breast cancer. V gene TRBV6-1 combines with J gene TRBJ1-3, with unresolved D. The specimen was tumor-infiltrating Tregs sorted from the breast tumor. CDR3 loop: CASSVMATGGNTIYF. The CDR3 nucleotides read TGTGCCAGCAGTGTGATGGCCACGGGTGGAAACACCATATATTTT.